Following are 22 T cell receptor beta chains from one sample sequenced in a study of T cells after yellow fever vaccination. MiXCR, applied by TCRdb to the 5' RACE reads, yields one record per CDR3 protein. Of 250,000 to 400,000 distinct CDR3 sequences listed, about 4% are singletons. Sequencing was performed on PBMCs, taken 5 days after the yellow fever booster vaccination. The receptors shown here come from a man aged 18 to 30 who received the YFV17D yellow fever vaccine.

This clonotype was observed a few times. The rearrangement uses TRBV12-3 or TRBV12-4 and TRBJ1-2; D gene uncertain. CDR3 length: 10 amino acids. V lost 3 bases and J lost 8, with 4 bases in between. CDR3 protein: CASSLCGYTF. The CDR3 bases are TGTGCCAGCAGTTTGTGCGGCTACACCTTC.

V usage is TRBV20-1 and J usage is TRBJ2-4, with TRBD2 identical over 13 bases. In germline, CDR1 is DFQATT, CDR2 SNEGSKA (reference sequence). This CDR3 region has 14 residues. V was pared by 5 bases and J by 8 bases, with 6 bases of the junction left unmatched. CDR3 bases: TGCAGTGCTCTGACTAGCGGGGGGATTGACATTCAGTACTTC. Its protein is CSALTSGGIDIQYF.

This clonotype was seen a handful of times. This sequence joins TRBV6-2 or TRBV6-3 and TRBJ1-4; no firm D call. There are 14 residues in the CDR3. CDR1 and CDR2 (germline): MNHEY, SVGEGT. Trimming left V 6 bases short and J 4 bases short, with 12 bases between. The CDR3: CASRSDVDNEKLFF. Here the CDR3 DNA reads TGTGCCAGCAGATCGGACGTAGATAATGAAAAACTGTTTTTT.

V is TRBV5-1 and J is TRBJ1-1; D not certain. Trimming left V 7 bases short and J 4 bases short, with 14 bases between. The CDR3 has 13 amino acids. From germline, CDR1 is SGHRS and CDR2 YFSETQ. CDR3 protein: CASRGREATEAFF. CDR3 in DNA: TGCGCCAGCCGCGGGAGGGAGGCCACTGAAGCTTTCTTT.

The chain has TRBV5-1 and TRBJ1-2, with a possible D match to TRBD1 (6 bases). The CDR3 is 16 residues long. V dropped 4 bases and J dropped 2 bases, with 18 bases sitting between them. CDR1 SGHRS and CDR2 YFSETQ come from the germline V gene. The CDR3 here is CASSGGQGRRNYGYTF. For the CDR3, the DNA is TGCGCCAGCAGCGGGGGGCAGGGAAGGAGAAACTATGGCTACACCTTC.

CDR3 protein: CASSQDLRDPIGSTNEKLFF. The CDR3 region has the DNA TGTGCCAGCAGCCAAGATCTCCGGGACCCCATCGGCTCAACTAATGAAAAACTGTTTTTT. The genes are TRBV4-2 and TRBJ1-4; maybe TRBD1 (5 bases). The CDR3 has 20 amino acids. Per germline, CDR1 LGHNA and CDR2 YNFKEQ. V lost 0 bases and J lost 0, with 20 bases in between.

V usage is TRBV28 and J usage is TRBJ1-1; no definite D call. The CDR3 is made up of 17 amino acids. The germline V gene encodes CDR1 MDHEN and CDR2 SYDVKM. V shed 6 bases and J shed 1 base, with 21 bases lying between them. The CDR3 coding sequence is TGTGCCAGCAGCCAACCTGGAGGGTCTTTTAGGAACACTGAAGCTTTCTTT. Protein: CASSQPGGSFRNTEAFF.

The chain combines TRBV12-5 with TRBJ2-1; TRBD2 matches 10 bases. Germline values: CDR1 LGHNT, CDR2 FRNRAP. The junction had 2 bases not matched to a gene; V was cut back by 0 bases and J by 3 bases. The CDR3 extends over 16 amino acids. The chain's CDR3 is CASGLVLAGDYNEQFF. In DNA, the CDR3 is TGTGCTAGTGGTTTGGTTCTAGCGGGGGACTACAATGAGCAGTTCTTC.

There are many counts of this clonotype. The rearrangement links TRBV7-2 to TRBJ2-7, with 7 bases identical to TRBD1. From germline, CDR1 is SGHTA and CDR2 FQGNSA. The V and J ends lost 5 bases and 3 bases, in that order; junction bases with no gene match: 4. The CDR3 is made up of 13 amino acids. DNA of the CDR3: TGTGCCAGCAGCCCGACAGGGTTCTACGAGCAGTACGTC. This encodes CASSPTGFYEQYV.

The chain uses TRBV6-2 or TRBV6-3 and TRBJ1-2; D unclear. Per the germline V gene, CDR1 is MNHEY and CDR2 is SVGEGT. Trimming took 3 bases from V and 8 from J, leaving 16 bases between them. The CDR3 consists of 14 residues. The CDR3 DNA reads TGTGCCAGCAGTTATTCCTCGGAGATCGGCGGCTACACCTTC. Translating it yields CASSYSSEIGGYTF.

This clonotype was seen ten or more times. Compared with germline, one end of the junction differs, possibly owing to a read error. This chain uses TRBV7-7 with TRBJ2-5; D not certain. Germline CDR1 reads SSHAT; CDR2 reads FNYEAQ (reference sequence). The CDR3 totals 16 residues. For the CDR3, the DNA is TGTGCTAGCAGCCCCTTAGACATAGGGTACCAAGAGACCCAGTACTTC. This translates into CASSPLDIGYQETQYF.

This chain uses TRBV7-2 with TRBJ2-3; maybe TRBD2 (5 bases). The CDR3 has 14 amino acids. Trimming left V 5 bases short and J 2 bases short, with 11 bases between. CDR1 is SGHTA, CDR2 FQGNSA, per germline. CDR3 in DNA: TGTGCCAGCAGCCTCCGGACTTTCACAGATACGCAGTATTTT. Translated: CASSLRTFTDTQYF. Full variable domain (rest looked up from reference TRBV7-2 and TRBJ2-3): GAGVSQSPSNKVTEKGKDVELRCDPISGHTALYWYRQSLGQGLEFLIYFQGNSAPDKSGLPSDRFSAERTGGSVSTLTIQRTQQEDSAVYLCASSLRTFTDTQYFGPGTRLTVL.

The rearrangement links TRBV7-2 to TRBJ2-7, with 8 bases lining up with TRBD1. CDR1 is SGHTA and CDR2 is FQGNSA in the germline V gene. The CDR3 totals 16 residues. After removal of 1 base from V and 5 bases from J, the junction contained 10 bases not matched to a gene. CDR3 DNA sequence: TGTGCCAGCAGCTTAGAGTGGTCAGGGGGCATCCACGAGCAGTACTTC. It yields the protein CASSLEWSGGIHEQYF. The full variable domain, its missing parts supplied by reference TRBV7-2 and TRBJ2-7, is GAGVSQSPSNKVTEKGKDVELRCDPISGHTALYWYRQSLGQGLEFLIYFQGNSAPDKSGLPSDRFSAERTGGSVSTLTIQRTQQEDSAVYLCASSLEWSGGIHEQYFGPGTRLTVT.

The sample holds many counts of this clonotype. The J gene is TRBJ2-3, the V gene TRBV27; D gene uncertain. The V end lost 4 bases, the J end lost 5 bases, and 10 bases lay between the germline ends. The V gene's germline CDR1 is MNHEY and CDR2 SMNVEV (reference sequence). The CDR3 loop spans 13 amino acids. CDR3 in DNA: TGTGCCAGCAGTTCCCGAGAGAGAGATACGCAGTATTTT. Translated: CASSSRERDTQYF.

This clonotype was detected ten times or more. As DNA, the CDR3 is TGTGCCAGCAGCTTAGTGGCGGGGGGGCGGTCCAGTACGCAGTATTTT. This translates into CASSLVAGGRSSTQYF. The V and J genes are TRBV7-2 and TRBJ2-3; the match to TRBD2 covers 9 bases. Germline V gene data show CDR1 as SGHTA and CDR2 as FQGNSA. Unmatched junction bases numbered 10, after V lost 1 base and J lost 8 bases. This CDR3 has 16 amino acids.

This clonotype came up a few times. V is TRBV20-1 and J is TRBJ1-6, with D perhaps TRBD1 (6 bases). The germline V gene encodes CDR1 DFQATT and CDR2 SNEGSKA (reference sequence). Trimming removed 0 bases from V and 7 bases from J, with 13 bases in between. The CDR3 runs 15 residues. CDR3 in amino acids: CSARDPGRGNSPLHF. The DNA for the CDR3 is TGCAGTGCTAGAGATCCCGGCAGGGGCAATTCACCCCTCCACTTT.

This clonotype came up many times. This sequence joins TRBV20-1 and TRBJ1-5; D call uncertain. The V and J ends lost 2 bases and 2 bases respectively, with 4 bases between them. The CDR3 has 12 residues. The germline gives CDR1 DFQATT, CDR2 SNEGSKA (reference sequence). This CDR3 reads CSARQGNQPQHF. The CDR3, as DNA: TGCAGTGCTAGACAGGGCAATCAGCCCCAGCATTTT.

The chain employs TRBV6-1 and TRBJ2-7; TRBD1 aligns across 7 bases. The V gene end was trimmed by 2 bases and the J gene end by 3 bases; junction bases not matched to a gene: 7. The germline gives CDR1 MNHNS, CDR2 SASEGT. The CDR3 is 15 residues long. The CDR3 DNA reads TGTGCCAGCAGTGAACATACGACAGGGAGCTACGAGCAGTACTTC. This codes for CASSEHTTGSYEQYF.

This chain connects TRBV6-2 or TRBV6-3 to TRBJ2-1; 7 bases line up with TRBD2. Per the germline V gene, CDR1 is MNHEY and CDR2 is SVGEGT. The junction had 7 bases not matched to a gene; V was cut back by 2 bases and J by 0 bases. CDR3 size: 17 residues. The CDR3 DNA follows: TGTGCCAGCAGTTACGTTGGGGGGGGAAGCTCCTACAATGAGCAGTTCTTC. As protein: CASSYVGGGSSYNEQFF.

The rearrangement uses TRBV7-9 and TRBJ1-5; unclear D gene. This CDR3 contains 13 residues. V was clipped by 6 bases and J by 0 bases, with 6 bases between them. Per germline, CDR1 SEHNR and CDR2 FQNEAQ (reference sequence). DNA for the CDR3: TGTGCCAGCAGTCAGACTAGCAATCAGCCCCAGCATTTT. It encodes CASSQTSNQPQHF.

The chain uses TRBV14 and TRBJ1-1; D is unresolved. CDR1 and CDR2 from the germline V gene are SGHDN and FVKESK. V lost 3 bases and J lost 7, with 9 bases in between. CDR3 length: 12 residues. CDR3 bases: TGTGCCAGCAGCCAGACACCGGTTGAAGCTTTCTTT. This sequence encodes CASSQTPVEAFF.

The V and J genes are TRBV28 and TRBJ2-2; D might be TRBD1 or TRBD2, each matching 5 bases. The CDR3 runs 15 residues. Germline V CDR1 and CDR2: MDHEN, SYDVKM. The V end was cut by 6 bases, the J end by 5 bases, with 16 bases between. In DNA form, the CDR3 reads TGTGCCAGCAGAGGACACGGCGAGGGGACCGGGGAGCTGTTTTTT. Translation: CASRGHGEGTGELFF.